Included here is one TCR beta chain sequence, with context. The V end was cut by 10 bases, the J end by 3 bases, with 14 bases between. This CDR3 is built from 13 residues. Per germline, CDR1 MNHEY and CDR2 SMNVEV (reference sequence). The data were obtained in a study of blood T cell repertoires in COVID-19. Only in-frame clones appear in the TCRdb table, and some are missing; sequencing was by immunoSEQ multiplex PCR. Of under 300,000 clones listed, about four fifths are singletons. The clonotype comes from a woman under 30 with acute or convalescent COVID-19. V usage is TRBV27 and J usage is TRBJ2-3, with D possibly being TRBD2 (7 bases). The sequencing input was peripheral blood. CDR3 sequence: CATSRGATDTQYF. CDR3 nucleotide sequence: TGTGCCACCTCTCGGGGGGCTACAGATACGCAGTATTTT.